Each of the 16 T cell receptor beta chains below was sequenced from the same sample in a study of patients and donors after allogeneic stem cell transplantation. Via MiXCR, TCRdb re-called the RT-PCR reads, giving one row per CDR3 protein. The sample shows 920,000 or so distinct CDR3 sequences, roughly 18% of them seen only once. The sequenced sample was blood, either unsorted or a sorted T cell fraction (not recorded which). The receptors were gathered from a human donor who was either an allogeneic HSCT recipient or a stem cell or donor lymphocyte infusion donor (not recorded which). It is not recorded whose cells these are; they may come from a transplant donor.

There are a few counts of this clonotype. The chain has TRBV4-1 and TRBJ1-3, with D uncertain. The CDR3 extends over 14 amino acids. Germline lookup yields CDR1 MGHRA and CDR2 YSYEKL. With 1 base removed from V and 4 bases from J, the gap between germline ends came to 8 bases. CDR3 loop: CASSQVARGNTIYF. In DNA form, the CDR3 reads TGCGCCAGCAGCCAAGTGGCCCGGGGAAACACCATATATTTT.

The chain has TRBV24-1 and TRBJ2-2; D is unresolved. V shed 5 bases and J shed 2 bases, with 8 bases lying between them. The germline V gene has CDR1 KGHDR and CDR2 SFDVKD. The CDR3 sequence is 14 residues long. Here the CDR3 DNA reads TGTGCCACCAGTGGGGAACCTAACACCGGGGAGCTGTTTTTT. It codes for CATSGEPNTGELFF.

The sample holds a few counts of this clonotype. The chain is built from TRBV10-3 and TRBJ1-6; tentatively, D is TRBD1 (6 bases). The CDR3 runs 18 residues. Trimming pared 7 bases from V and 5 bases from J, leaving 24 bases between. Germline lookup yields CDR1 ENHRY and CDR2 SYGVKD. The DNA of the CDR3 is TGTGCCATCATTTTTACGGGACATAAATGCGGGGATAATTCACCCCTCCACTTT. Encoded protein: CAIIFTGHKCGDNSPLHF.

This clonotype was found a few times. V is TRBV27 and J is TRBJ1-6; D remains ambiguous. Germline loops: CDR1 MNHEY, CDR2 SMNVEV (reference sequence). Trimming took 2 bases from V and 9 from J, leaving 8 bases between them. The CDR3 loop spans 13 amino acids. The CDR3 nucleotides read TGTGCCAGCAGTTTACGGGTATCTTCACCCCTCCACTTT. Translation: CASSLRVSSPLHF.

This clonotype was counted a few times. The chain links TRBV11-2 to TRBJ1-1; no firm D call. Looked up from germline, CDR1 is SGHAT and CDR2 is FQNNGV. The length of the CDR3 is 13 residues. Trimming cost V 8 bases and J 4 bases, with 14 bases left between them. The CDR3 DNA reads TGTGCCAGCGTAGGGAGTACCATCACTGAAGCTTTCTTT. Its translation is CASVGSTITEAFF.

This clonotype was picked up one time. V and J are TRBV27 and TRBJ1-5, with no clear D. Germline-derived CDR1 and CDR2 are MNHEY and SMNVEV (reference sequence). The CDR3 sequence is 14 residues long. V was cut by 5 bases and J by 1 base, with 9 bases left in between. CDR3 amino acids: CASSAMGSNQPQHF. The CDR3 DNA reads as TGTGCCAGCAGTGCGATGGGGAGCAATCAGCCCCAGCATTTT.

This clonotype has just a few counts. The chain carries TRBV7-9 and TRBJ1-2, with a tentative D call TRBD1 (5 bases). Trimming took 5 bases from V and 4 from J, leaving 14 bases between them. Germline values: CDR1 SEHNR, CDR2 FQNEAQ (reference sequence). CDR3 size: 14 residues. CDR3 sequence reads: CASSPPGASYGYTF. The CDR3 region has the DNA TGTGCCAGCAGCCCTCCTGGGGCCTCCTATGGCTACACCTTC.

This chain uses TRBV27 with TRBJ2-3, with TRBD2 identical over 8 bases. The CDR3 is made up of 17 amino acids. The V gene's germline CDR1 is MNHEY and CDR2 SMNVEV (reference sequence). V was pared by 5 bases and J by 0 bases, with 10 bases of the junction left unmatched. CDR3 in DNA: TGTGCCAGCAGTCTATGCCCTAGCGGGCAAAGCACAGATACGCAGTATTTT. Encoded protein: CASSLCPSGQSTDTQYF.

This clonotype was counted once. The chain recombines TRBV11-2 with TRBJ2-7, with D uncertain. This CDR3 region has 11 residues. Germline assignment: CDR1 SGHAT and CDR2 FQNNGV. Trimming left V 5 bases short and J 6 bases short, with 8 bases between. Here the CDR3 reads CASSINVEQYF. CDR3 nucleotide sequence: TGTGCCAGCAGCATTAATGTCGAGCAGTACTTC. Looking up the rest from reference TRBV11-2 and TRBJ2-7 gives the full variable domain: EAGVAQSPRYKIIEKRQSVAFWCNPISGHATLYWYQQILGQGPKLLIQFQNNGVVDDSQLPKDRFSAERLKGVDSTLKIQPAKLEDSAVYLCASSINVEQYFGPGTRLTVT.

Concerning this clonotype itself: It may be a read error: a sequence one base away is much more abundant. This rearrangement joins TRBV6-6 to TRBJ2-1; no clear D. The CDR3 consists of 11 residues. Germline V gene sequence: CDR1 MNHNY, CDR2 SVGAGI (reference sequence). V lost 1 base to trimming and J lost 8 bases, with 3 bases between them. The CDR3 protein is CASSYLDEQFF. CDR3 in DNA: TGTGCCAGCAGTTACTTAGATGAGCAGTTCTTC.

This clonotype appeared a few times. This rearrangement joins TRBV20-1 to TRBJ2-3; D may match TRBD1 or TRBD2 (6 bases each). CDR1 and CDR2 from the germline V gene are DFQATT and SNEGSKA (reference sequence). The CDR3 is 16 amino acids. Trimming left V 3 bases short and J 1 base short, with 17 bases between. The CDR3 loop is CSASPPGGRGTDTQYF. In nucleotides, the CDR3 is TGCAGTGCTAGTCCCCCCGGGGGCCGAGGCACAGATACGCAGTATTTT.

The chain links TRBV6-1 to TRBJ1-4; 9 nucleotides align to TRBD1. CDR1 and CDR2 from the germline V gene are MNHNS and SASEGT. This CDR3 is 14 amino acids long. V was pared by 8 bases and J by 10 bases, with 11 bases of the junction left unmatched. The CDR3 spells CASFWGQGRGKLFF. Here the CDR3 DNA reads TGTGCCAGCTTCTGGGGACAGGGAAGAGGAAAACTGTTTTTT.

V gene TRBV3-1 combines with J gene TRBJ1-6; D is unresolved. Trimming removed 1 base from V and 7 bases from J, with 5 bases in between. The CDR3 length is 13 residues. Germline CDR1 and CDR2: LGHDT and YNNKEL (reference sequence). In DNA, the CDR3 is TGTGCCAGCAGCCAAGTCGGGAATTCACCCCTCCACTTT. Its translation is CASSQVGNSPLHF.

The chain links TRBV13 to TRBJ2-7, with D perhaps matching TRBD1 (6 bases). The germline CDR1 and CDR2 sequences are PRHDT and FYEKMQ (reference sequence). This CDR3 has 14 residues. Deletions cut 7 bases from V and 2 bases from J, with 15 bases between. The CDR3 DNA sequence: TGTGCCAGCAATGTTTGGGGGCAGGCCTACGAGCAGTACTTC. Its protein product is CASNVWGQAYEQYF.

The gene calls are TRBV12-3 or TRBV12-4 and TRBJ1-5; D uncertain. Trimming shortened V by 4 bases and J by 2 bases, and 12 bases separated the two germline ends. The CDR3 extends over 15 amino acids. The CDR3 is CASSSRGSGNQPQHF. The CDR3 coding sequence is TGTGCCAGCAGTTCTCGGGGTTCGGGCAATCAGCCCCAGCATTTT.

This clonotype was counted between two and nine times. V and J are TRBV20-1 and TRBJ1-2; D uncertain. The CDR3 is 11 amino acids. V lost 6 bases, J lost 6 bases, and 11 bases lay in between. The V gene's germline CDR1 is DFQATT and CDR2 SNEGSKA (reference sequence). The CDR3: CSALLRNGYTF. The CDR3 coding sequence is TGCAGTGCCCTCCTTCGTAATGGCTACACCTTC.